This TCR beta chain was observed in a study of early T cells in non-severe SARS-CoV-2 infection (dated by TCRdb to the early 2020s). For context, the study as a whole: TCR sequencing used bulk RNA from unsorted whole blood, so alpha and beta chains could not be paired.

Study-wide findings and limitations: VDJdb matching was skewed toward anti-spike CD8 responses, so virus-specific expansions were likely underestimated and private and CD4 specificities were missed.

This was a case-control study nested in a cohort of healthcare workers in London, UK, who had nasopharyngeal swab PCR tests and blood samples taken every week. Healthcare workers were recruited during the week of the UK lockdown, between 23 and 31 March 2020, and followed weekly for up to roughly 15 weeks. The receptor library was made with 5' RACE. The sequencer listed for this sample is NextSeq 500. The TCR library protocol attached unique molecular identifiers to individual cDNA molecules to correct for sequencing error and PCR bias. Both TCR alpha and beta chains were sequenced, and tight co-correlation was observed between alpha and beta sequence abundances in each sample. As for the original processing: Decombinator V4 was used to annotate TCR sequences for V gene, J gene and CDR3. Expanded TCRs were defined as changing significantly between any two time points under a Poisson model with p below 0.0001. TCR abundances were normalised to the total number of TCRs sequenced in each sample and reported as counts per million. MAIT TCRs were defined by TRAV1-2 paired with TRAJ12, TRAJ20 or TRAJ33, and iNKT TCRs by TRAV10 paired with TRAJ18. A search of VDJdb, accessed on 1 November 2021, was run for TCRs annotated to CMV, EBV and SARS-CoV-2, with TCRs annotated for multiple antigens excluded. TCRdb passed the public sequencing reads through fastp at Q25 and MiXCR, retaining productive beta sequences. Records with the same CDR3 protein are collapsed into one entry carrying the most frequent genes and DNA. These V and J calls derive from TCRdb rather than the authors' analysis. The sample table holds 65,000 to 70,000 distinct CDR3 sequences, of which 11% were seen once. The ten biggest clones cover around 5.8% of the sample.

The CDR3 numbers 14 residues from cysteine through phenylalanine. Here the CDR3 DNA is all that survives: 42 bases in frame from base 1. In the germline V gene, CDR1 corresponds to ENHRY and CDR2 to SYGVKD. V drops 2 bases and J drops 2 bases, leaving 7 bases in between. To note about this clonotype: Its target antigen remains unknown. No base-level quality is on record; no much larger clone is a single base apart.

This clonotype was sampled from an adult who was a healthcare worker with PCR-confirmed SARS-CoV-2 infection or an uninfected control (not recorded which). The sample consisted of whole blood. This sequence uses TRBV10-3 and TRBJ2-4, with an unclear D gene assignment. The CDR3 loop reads CAISEESTKNIQYF. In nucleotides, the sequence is TGTGCCATCAGTGAGGAGTCAACCAAAAACATTCAGTACTTC.